This TCR beta chain was found in a study of blood T cell repertoires in COVID-19. About the research overall: Material from acute and convalescent COVID-19 was sourced from the United States, Italy and Spain. Sample material is recorded as cDNA or gDNA derived from T cells, B-cell-depleted T cells, or PBMCs.

This table comes from immunoSEQ multiplex PCR, and its TCRdb copy is limited to in-frame clones, with some not included. The sample records around 120,000 clones, around 80% being singletons. The V segment lost 4 bases and the J segment 5 bases; nucleotides outside the gene matches: 4. CDR1 and CDR2 (germline): SEHNR, FQNEAQ (reference sequence). The CDR3 is made up of 14 amino acids. The TCR comes from a man aged 65 to 85 with acute or convalescent COVID-19. Sequencing input: peripheral blood. The V call is TRBV7-9, the J call TRBJ1-1, with 10 positions matching TRBD1. CDR3 sequence: CASSWDRGGTEAFF. In DNA, the CDR3 is TGTGCCAGCAGCTGGGACAGGGGAGGTACTGAAGCTTTCTTT.